This is a list of T cell receptor beta chains from one sample in a study of cytomegalovirus exposure and HLA in healthy donors. Produced via immunoSEQ multiplex PCR; TCRdb's table is partial and in-frame only. Seen here are fewer than 150,000 clones, 75% to 80% observed once, and the top ten hold 6.2%. Sequenced: PBMCs. The source is a woman aged 40-49 years in good health and CMV-seropositive. The CDR3 runs from the conserved cysteine through the conserved F or W. A D gene is named only where the DNA matches it firmly. Expanded clones are given a class, and other clones once, few, many or no size at all.

V: TRBV30
J: TRBJ1-6
D: -
size: -
CDR3: CAWTADSNNSPLHF
DNA: TGTGCCTGGACCGCGGACAGTAATAATTCACCCCTCCACTTT

V: TRBV10-3
J: TRBJ2-1
D: -
size: -
CDR3: CAISEFSENEQFF
DNA: TGTGCCATCAGTGAGTTTAGCGAGAATGAGCAGTTCTTC

V: TRBV18
J: TRBJ2-5
D: -
size: -
CDR3: CASSPEGGETQYF
DNA: TGTGCCAGCTCACCAGAGGGTGGAGAGACCCAGTACTTC

V: TRBV5-5
J: TRBJ2-5
D: TRBD1
size: -
CDR3: CASSQQGAGETQYF
DNA: TGTGCCAGCAGCCAACAGGGGGCAGGGGAGACCCAGTACTTC

V: TRBV5-1
J: TRBJ1-1
D: -
size: -
CDR3: CASSNTATGSLTEAFF
DNA: TGCGCCAGCAGCAATACTGCGACCGGGTCCCTCACTGAAGCTTTCTTT

V: TRBV2
J: TRBJ2-7
D: -
size: few
CDR3: CASSRQVSYEQYF
DNA: TGTGCCAGCAGTCGACAGGTGTCCTACGAGCAGTACTTC

V: TRBV7-9
J: TRBJ2-3
D: TRBD2
size: -
CDR3: CASSLAQTSGSDTDTQYF
DNA: TGTGCCAGCAGCTTAGCCCAGACTAGCGGGAGTGACACAGATACGCAGTATTTT

V: TRBV27
J: TRBJ2-1
D: -
size: -
CDR3: CASKLERRPYEQFF
DNA: TGTGCCAGCAAATTAGAGCGGAGACCATATGAGCAGTTCTTC

V: TRBV6-5
J: TRBJ2-3
D: TRBD2
size: -
CDR3: CASSGTSGTTDTQYF
DNA: TGTGCCAGCAGTGGGACTAGCGGGACAACAGATACGCAGTATTTT

V: TRBV21-1
J: TRBJ1-4
D: -
size: once
CDR3: CASSTKGVRGSEKLFF
DNA: TGTGCCAGCAGCACGAAAGGCGTCAGGGGATCTGAAAAACTGTTTTTT

V: TRBV2
J: TRBJ2-3
D: -
size: -
CDR3: CASRELANLYSTDTQYF
DNA: TGTGCCAGCAGGGAGTTGGCCAACCTATACTCCACAGATACGCAGTATTTT

V: TRBV19
J: TRBJ2-6
D: -
size: many
CDR3: CASSFTGNSGANVLTF
DNA: TGTGCCAGTAGTTTTACAGGGAACTCTGGGGCCAACGTCCTGACTTTC

V: TRBV29-1
J: TRBJ2-2
D: TRBD2
size: -
CDR3: CSVGTSGSVTGELFF
DNA: TGCAGCGTTGGGACTAGCGGGAGTGTAACCGGGGAGCTGTTTTTT

V: TRBV11-1
J: TRBJ1-1
D: -
size: -
CDR3: CASSSLTEAFF
DNA: TGTGCCAGCAGCTCTCTCACTGAAGCTTTCTTT

V: TRBV28
J: TRBJ1-1
D: -
size: -
CDR3: CASTGGGGMNTEAFF
DNA: TGTGCCAGCACGGGGGGGGGCGGAATGAACACTGAAGCTTTCTTT

V: TRBV15
J: TRBJ2-1
D: -
size: -
CDR3: CATSKEPQSYNEQFF
DNA: TGTGCCACCAGCAAAGAACCACAATCCTACAATGAGCAGTTCTTC

V: TRBV5-4
J: TRBJ2-1
D: TRBD1
size: -
CDR3: CASSLPGQGYNEQFF
DNA: TGTGCCAGCAGCTTGCCGGGACAGGGATACAATGAGCAGTTCTTC

V: TRBV28
J: TRBJ1-5
D: -
size: -
CDR3: CASSSRGFVNQPQHF
DNA: TGTGCCAGCAGTTCAAGAGGGTTTGTCAATCAGCCCCAGCATTTT

V: TRBV28
J: TRBJ2-7
D: -
size: -
CDR3: CASRVSGTPSSYEQYF
DNA: TGTGCCAGCAGAGTCTCCGGGACTCCCAGCTCCTACGAGCAGTACTTC

V: TRBV11-3
J: TRBJ2-1
D: TRBD1
size: -
CDR3: CASSIRTGGAYNEQFF
DNA: TGTGCCAGCAGCATAAGGACAGGGGGGGCCTACAATGAGCAGTTCTTC

V: TRBV5-6
J: TRBJ2-3
D: TRBD2
size: -
CDR3: CASSFVGLAIDTQYF
DNA: TGTGCCAGCAGCTTCGTGGGACTAGCTATAGATACGCAGTATTTT

V: TRBV30
J: TRBJ1-4
D: -
size: once
CDR3: CAADRSGGLNEKLFF
DNA: TGTGCCGCGGATCGGTCGGGGGGCCTAAATGAAAAACTGTTTTTT

V: TRBV19
J: TRBJ2-1
D: -
size: -
CDR3: CASSLDSPGIAGYNEQFF
DNA: TGTGCCAGTAGTTTAGACAGCCCCGGGATAGCCGGGTACAATGAGCAGTTCTTC

V: TRBV9
J: TRBJ2-1
D: -
size: -
CDR3: CASSVGGTVSYNEQFF
DNA: TGTGCCAGCAGCGTAGGCGGGACCGTCTCCTACAATGAGCAGTTCTTC

V: TRBV5-8
J: TRBJ1-2
D: -
size: -
CDR3: CASSLTNYGYTF
DNA: TGTGCCAGCAGCTTGACAAACTATGGCTACACCTTC

V: TRBV10-2
J: TRBJ1-2
D: -
size: -
CDR3: CASSEQGLGYTF
DNA: TGCGCCAGCAGTGAACAGGGACTAGGCTACACCTTC

V: TRBV28
J: TRBJ2-1
D: TRBD1
size: -
CDR3: CASSLGGQGAEAGVWSEQFF
DNA: TGTGCCAGCAGTTTAGGGGGACAGGGGGCTGAAGCGGGAGTGTGGAGTGAGCAGTTCTTC

V: TRBV9
J: TRBJ2-1
D: TRBD2
size: -
CDR3: CASSVPLAGGRDEQFF
DNA: TGTGCCAGCAGCGTACCACTAGCGGGAGGCCGGGATGAGCAGTTCTTC

V: TRBV29-1
J: TRBJ1-2
D: -
size: -
CDR3: CSVYSYGYTF
DNA: TGCAGCGTCTATTCCTATGGCTACACCTTC

V: TRBV27
J: TRBJ1-5
D: -
size: -
CDR3: CASSSILSGKGNQPQHF
DNA: TGTGCCAGCAGTTCCATACTTTCGGGGAAAGGCAATCAGCCCCAGCATTTT

V: TRBV9
J: TRBJ1-2
D: TRBD1
size: -
CDR3: CASSADPTGGIGYTF
DNA: TGTGCCAGCAGCGCAGACCCGACAGGGGGGATCGGCTACACCTTC

V: TRBV6-5
J: TRBJ2-7
D: TRBD2
size: -
CDR3: CASSSTSAISYEQYF
DNA: TGTGCCAGCAGCTCGACTAGCGCGATTTCCTACGAGCAGTACTTC

V: TRBV15
J: TRBJ2-6
D: -
size: -
CDR3: CATSTGWRSGANVLTF
DNA: TGTGCCACCAGCACCGGGTGGAGGTCAGGGGCCAACGTCCTGACTTTC

V: TRBV11-2
J: TRBJ2-3
D: TRBD2
size: -
CDR3: CASSSGLAGDISTDTQYF
DNA: TGTGCCAGCAGCTCTGGACTAGCGGGAGATATCAGCACAGATACGCAGTATTTT

V: TRBV5-4
J: TRBJ2-1
D: TRBD2
size: -
CDR3: CASSFSAGSYNEQFF
DNA: TGTGCCAGCAGCTTCTCAGCGGGATCCTACAATGAGCAGTTCTTC

V: TRBV14
J: TRBJ1-1
D: TRBD1
size: -
CDR3: CASSQVQGRNTEAFF
DNA: TGTGCCAGCAGCCAAGTACAGGGGCGGAACACTGAAGCTTTCTTT

V: TRBV11-2
J: TRBJ2-6
D: -
size: -
CDR3: CASSLQAGNSGANVLTF
DNA: TGTGCCAGCAGCTTACAAGCAGGGAACTCTGGGGCCAACGTCCTGACTTTC

V: TRBV7-8
J: TRBJ2-5
D: TRBD1
size: once
CDR3: CASIDRVIETQYF
DNA: TGTGCCAGCATCGACAGGGTCATAGAGACCCAGTACTTC

V: TRBV2
J: TRBJ1-5
D: TRBD1
size: few
CDR3: CASTGGEGQPQHF
DNA: TGTGCCAGCACAGGGGGCGAGGGTCAGCCCCAGCATTTT

V: TRBV28
J: TRBJ2-6
D: TRBD1
size: -
CDR3: CASSPNRGGFGSGANVLTF
DNA: TGTGCCAGTTCCCCTAATCGAGGGGGCTTCGGCTCTGGGGCCAACGTCCTGACTTTC

V: TRBV5-1
J: TRBJ2-2
D: TRBD1
size: -
CDR3: CASEEGQGAGELFF
DNA: TGCGCCAGCGAAGAGGGACAGGGCGCCGGGGAGCTGTTTTTT